This entry describes one T cell receptor beta chain. Trimming cost V 2 bases and J 0 bases; bases outside gene matches: 4. CDR1 is GTSNPN and CDR2 is SVGIG in the germline V gene (reference sequence). The CDR3 extends over 15 amino acids. The data were obtained in a study of brain T cells in children with intractable seizures. Produced via immunoSEQ multiplex PCR; TCRdb's table is partial and in-frame only. The sample holds 70,000 to 90,000 clones; 85% to 95% are singletons and the top ten take 1.5%. Surgery cases with the highest brain T cell transcript signatures were chosen for sequencing. Before surgery, patients took at least one anti-epileptic drug.

This chain joins TRBV30 and TRBJ2-7, with TRBD2 matching over 10 bases. Source: peripheral blood, taken at surgery. The TCR sequence derives from a boy in the first two years of life with tuberous sclerosis and intractable seizures. The CDR3 reads CAWSPVAGGSYEQYF. CDR3 DNA: TGTGCCTGGAGTCCTGTAGCGGGGGGCTCCTACGAGCAGTACTTC.